What follows are 25 T cell receptor beta chains derived from one specimen sequenced in a study of neurological immune-mediated disorders. Time point defined: longitudinal time-point 1 (baseline). A single record per CDR3 protein comes from TCRdb applying MiXCR to the 5' RACE reads. Seen here are about 49,000 distinct CDR3 sequences, 9% to 10% observed once, and the top ten hold about 1.6%. Sequenced material: PBMCs. The receptors shown here come from a woman in her thirties or forties in good health.

This clonotype occurred many times. The chain links TRBV7-2 to TRBJ2-1, with D tentatively TRBD2 (6 bases). V was clipped by 5 bases and J by 14 bases, with 22 bases between them. The germline V gene has CDR1 SGHTA and CDR2 FQGNSA. There are 14 residues in the CDR3. The CDR3: CASSPRGSGVPEFF. The DNA for the CDR3 is TGTGCCAGCAGCCCTCGCGGTAGCGGTGTACCGGAGTTCTTC. Filled out from reference TRBV7-2 and TRBJ2-1, the complete variable domain reads GAGVSQSPSNKVTEKGKDVELRCDPISGHTALYWYRQSLGQGLEFLIYFQGNSAPDKSGLPSDRFSAERTGGSVSTLTIQRTQQEDSAVYLCASSPRGSGVPEFFGPGTRLTVL.

This clonotype has at least ten counts. The genes are TRBV6-6 and TRBJ2-2; the D call may be TRBD1 or TRBD2 (5 bases each). In germline, CDR1 is MNHNY, CDR2 SVGAGI (reference sequence). Deletions cut 2 bases from V and 13 bases from J, with 8 bases between. This CDR3 is built from 11 residues. The CDR3 reads CASSYGGGLFF. Here the CDR3 DNA reads TGTGCCAGCAGTTACGGGGGTGGGCTGTTTTTT.

This clonotype was counted many times. The J gene is TRBJ1-1, the V gene TRBV7-2; no reliable D call. Germline lookup yields CDR1 SGHTA and CDR2 FQGNSA. CDR3 length equals 15 residues. V was clipped by 5 bases and J by 0 bases, with 13 bases between them. The CDR3 spells CASSPLRNLNTEAFF. CDR3 nucleotide sequence: TGTGCCAGCAGCCCCCTCAGGAATCTGAACACTGAAGCTTTCTTT.

Remarks on this clonotype: This may stem from a read error, because a much larger clone lies one nucleotide away. V gene TRBV7-8 combines with J gene TRBJ2-1; 9 nucleotides line up with TRBD2. CDR1 is SGHVS and CDR2 is FQNEAQ in the germline V gene. This CDR3 is 17 amino acids long. CDR3 loop: CVSSRRLSGSSWNEQFF. For the CDR3, the DNA is TGTGTCAGCAGCCGGAGGCTTAGCGGGAGTTCCTGGAATGAGCAGTTCTTC.

This clonotype was counted ten times or more. V is TRBV12-3 or TRBV12-4 and J is TRBJ1-1, with 8 bases identical to TRBD1. V shed 4 bases, J shed 10 bases, and the junction held 5 bases outside the gene matches. The length of the CDR3 is 12 residues. The CDR3 loop reads CASSSGDRGAFF. Written as DNA, the CDR3 is TGTGCCAGCAGTTCTGGTGACAGGGGAGCTTTCTTT.

This clonotype was detected many times. This sequence joins TRBV20-1 and TRBJ2-6; TRBD1 agrees at 7 bases. The germline V gene encodes CDR1 DFQATT and CDR2 SNEGSKA (reference sequence). The CDR3 covers 16 residues. With V trimmed by 3 bases and J by 0 bases, 5 bases remained unmatched. The CDR3 nucleotides read TGCAGTGCTAGCGGACAGGACCTCTCTGGGGCCAACGTCCTGACTTTC. Protein product: CSASGQDLSGANVLTF.

This clonotype has a count of ten or more. This rearrangement joins TRBV5-1 to TRBJ2-2; TRBD2 is a possible D gene (6 bases). Trimming removed 2 bases at V and 4 bases at J, with 12 bases between. In germline, CDR1 is SGHRS, CDR2 YFSETQ. The CDR3 runs 15 residues. In DNA, the CDR3 is TGCGCCAGCAGCTTACCGACGGGGGTCACCGGGGAGCTGTTTTTT. It encodes CASSLPTGVTGELFF.

This clonotype was counted at least ten times. The J gene is TRBJ2-1, the V gene TRBV20-1; TRBD2 aligns across 8 bases. V lost 5 bases and J lost 6; bases outside the gene matches: 9. The CDR3 is made up of 14 amino acids. From germline, CDR1 is DFQATT and CDR2 SNEGSKA (reference sequence). The CDR3: CSARSGRGGNEQFF. The CDR3 nucleotides read TGCAGTGCTCGGAGCGGGAGAGGGGGCAATGAGCAGTTCTTC.

This clonotype has ten or more counts. The chain combines TRBV7-2 with TRBJ2-3; D is unresolved. The CDR3 length is 11 residues. Germline V gene data show CDR1 as SGHTA and CDR2 as FQGNSA. With 3 bases removed from V and 6 bases from J, the gap between germline ends came to 4 bases. This CDR3 reads CASSFSDTQYF. CDR3 nucleotides: TGTGCCAGCAGCTTTTCGGATACGCAGTATTTT.

This clonotype was detected many times. The chain couples TRBV7-8 to TRBJ1-1; D is unresolved. The CDR3 totals 14 residues. The V and J ends lost 0 bases and 5 bases respectively, with 10 bases between them. CDR1 and CDR2 from the germline V gene are SGHVS and FQNEAQ. The DNA of the CDR3 is TGTGCCAGCAGCTTAGCGGGAGGCAGGACTGAAGCTTTCTTT. It encodes CASSLAGGRTEAFF.

The sample holds one count of this clonotype. The chain uses TRBV4-3 and TRBJ2-7, with D possibly matching TRBD1 (5 bases). The germline gives CDR1 LGHNA, CDR2 YSLEER. The CDR3 is 14 residues long. V was pared by 0 bases and J by 3 bases, with 9 bases between. The CDR3 nucleotides read TGCGCCAGCAGCCAAGATGCAGGGTACTACGAGCAGTACTTC. This codes for CASSQDAGYYEQYF.

This clonotype was seen repeatedly, ten times or more. The chain joins TRBV5-1 to TRBJ2-6; D may be TRBD1 or TRBD2 (5 bases each). In germline, CDR1 is SGHRS, CDR2 YFSETQ. V was cut by 3 bases and J by 4 bases, with 5 bases left in between. This CDR3 is 13 amino acids long. The CDR3 here is CASSWGGANVLTF. The DNA of the CDR3 is TGCGCCAGCAGCTGGGGGGGGGCCAACGTCCTGACTTTC.

In its sample, this clonotype was seen many times. The V call is TRBV5-6, the J call TRBJ2-3, with TRBD2 identical over 12 bases. Per the germline V gene, CDR1 is SGHDT and CDR2 is YYEEEE. With 4 bases clipped from V and 3 bases from J, the junction kept 6 bases outside the gene matches. The CDR3 consists of 16 residues. CDR3 in amino acids: CASSRGTSGPTDTQYF. The CDR3, as DNA: TGTGCCAGCAGCCGAGGGACTAGCGGGCCAACAGATACGCAGTATTTT.

This clonotype was recorded many times. The J gene is TRBJ1-1, the V gene TRBV18; 8 positions agree with TRBD1. The CDR3 contains 14 residues. Germline values: CDR1 KGHSH, CDR2 LQKENI. With 5 bases clipped from V and 0 bases from J, the junction kept 2 bases outside the gene matches. DNA for the CDR3: TGTGCCAGCTCAACGACAGGGGTGAACACTGAAGCTTTCTTT. Its protein is CASSTTGVNTEAFF.

This clonotype was counted at least ten times. The V gene is TRBV12-3 or TRBV12-4, the J gene TRBJ1-2, with 8 bases lining up with TRBD1. The CDR3 runs 12 residues. The ends lost 6 bases at V and 4 bases at J; junction bases unmatched: 1. CDR3 residues: CASRQGVYGYTF. In DNA, the CDR3 is TGTGCCAGCAGACAGGGGGTCTATGGCTACACCTTC.

This clonotype was observed at least ten times. The V gene is TRBV20-1, the J gene TRBJ2-1, with TRBD2 identical over 12 bases. The CDR3 length is 18 residues. Germline CDR1 is DFQATT and CDR2 is SNEGSKA (reference sequence). J was trimmed by 0 bases and V by 3 bases; bases with no gene match: 9. The DNA for the CDR3 is TGCAGTGCTAGCGGAGGGCTAGCGGGAGGGCCCTCCTACAATGAGCAGTTCTTC. Translating it yields CSASGGLAGGPSYNEQFF.

Ten or more counts support this clonotype. This sequence joins TRBV7-3 and TRBJ2-3; 16 bases match TRBD2. The CDR3 is 15 residues long. V trimming: 6 bases; J trimming: 6 bases; junction bases outside the gene matches: 3. Per germline, CDR1 SGHTA and CDR2 FQGTGA. The CDR3 nucleotides are TGTGCCAGCAGTTCGGGACTAGCGGGAGGGGATACGCAGTATTTT. It yields the protein CASSSGLAGGDTQYF. Full variable domain (missing parts from reference TRBV7-3 and TRBJ2-3): GAGVSQTPSNKVTEKGKYVELRCDPISGHTALYWYRQSLGQGPEFLIYFQGTGAADDSGLPNDRFFAVRPEGSVSTLKIQRTERGDSAVYLCASSSGLAGGDTQYFGPGTRLTVL.

This clonotype was found many times. This chain links TRBV6-2 or TRBV6-3 with TRBJ2-3; D uncertain. Trimming removed 8 bases at V and 5 bases at J, with 14 bases between. The CDR3 is made up of 13 amino acids. The germline V gene has CDR1 MNHEY and CDR2 SVGEGT. The CDR3, as DNA: TGTGCCAGCTTTTCCGTTGGGAAAGATACGCAGTATTTT. Its translation: CASFSVGKDTQYF.

In its sample, this clonotype was seen many times. The rearrangement joins TRBV5-6 to TRBJ2-3; no firm D call. CDR3 length equals 14 residues. The germline gives CDR1 SGHDT, CDR2 YYEEEE. Trimming stripped 0 bases from V and 6 bases from J, with 11 bases between. CDR3 sequence reads: CASSLGGLYDTQYF. As DNA, the CDR3 is TGTGCCAGCAGCTTGGGGGGATTATACGATACGCAGTATTTT. The whole variable domain, filled in from reference TRBV5-6 and TRBJ2-3, reads DAGVTQSPTHLIKTRGQQVTLRCSPKSGHDTVSWYQQALGQGPQFIFQYYEEEERQRGNFPDRFSGHQFPNYSSELNVNALLLGDSALYLCASSLGGLYDTQYFGPGTRLTVL.

The sample holds many counts of this clonotype. The V and J genes are TRBV7-3 and TRBJ2-2, with 12 bases matching TRBD2. Per germline, CDR1 SGHTA and CDR2 FQGTGA. CDR3 length: 15 residues. The junction had 2 bases not matched to a gene; V was cut back by 4 bases and J by 5 bases. The CDR3, as DNA: TGTGCCAGCAGCTCTGGACTAGCGGGAACCGGGGAGCTGTTTTTT. Residues: CASSSGLAGTGELFF.

This clonotype was seen repeatedly, ten times or more. The chain couples TRBV3-1 to TRBJ2-1; D might be TRBD1 (8 bases). From germline, CDR1 is LGHDT and CDR2 YNNKEL (reference sequence). The CDR3 consists of 12 residues. V was shortened by 6 bases and J by 9 bases, with 12 bases between the two germline ends. The CDR3 here is CASRNRGGEQFF. In DNA, the CDR3 is TGTGCCAGCAGAAACAGGGGGGGTGAGCAGTTCTTC.

This clonotype was recorded many times. The rearrangement links TRBV25-1 to TRBJ1-1; 9 bases agree with TRBD1. The V gene end was trimmed by 6 bases and the J gene end by 4 bases; junction bases not matched to a gene: 3. Germline CDR1 and CDR2: MGHDK and SYGVNS. The CDR3 sequence is 13 residues long. Written as DNA, the CDR3 is TGTGCCAGCAGGACAGGGGGAGGCACTGAAGCTTTCTTT. Translation gives CASRTGGGTEAFF.

This clonotype was seen ten or more times. CDR3 loop: CSARIGLLGGTGNTEAFF. The DNA of the CDR3 is TGCAGTGCTAGGATAGGACTCCTCGGAGGGACAGGGAACACTGAAGCTTTCTTT. The chain carries TRBV20-1 and TRBJ1-1; 8 nucleotides line up with TRBD1. Germline CDR1 and CDR2: DFQATT and SNEGSKA (reference sequence). This CDR3 has 18 amino acids. V gave up 3 bases and J gave up 1 base; unmatched junction bases: 16.

This clonotype was seen many times. The chain uses TRBV5-1 and TRBJ1-1, with 9 bases lining up with TRBD1. Germline-derived CDR1 and CDR2 are SGHRS and YFSETQ. The CDR3 extends over 17 amino acids. J lost 4 bases, V lost 7 bases, and 17 bases had no gene match. CDR3 residues: CASGSVGQGVSGTEAFF. The CDR3 bases are TGCGCCAGCGGATCGGTGGGACAGGGCGTTAGTGGCACTGAAGCTTTCTTT.

This clonotype was counted many times. V usage is TRBV4-1 and J usage is TRBJ1-5, with D possibly TRBD1 on 6 matching bases. The CDR3 covers 17 residues. Trimming cost V 4 bases and J 2 bases, with 18 bases left between them. Per germline, CDR1 MGHRA and CDR2 YSYEKL. Here the CDR3 DNA reads TGCGCCAGCAGCCTTTATCACAGGGTTGAGGGCAATCAGCCCCAGCATTTT. This gives the protein CASSLYHRVEGNQPQHF.